Following are 31 T cell receptor beta chains from one sample sequenced in a study of identical twins. TCRdb itself ran the 5' RACE reads through MiXCR, one entry per CDR3 protein. This sample yields some 1,700,000 distinct CDR3 sequences, of which roughly a third are seen a single time; around 0.25% belongs to the top ten. The sequenced sample consisted of cord blood. The receptors originated from a newborn girl in good health.

The chain combines TRBV30 with TRBJ1-5; a possible D gene is TRBD1 (6 bases). The CDR3 runs to 14 residues. Germline V lookup: CDR1 GTSNPN, CDR2 SVGIG (reference sequence). Trimming took off 5 bases at V and 0 bases at J, with 11 bases between the two ends. CDR3 in DNA: TGTGCCTGGGGGGGCGAGTTTAGCAATCAGCCCCAGCATTTT. Protein sequence: CAWGGEFSNQPQHF.

The chain is built from TRBV12-3 or TRBV12-4 and TRBJ2-1; no clear D. The better agreement between TRBJ2-7 and the DNA end casts doubt on the J call. CDR3 size: 14 residues. The CDR3: CASSLKATYNEQYF. CDR3 bases: TGTGCCAGCAGTTTAAAGGCTACTTACAATGAGCAGTACTTC.

This chain connects TRBV6-5 to TRBJ2-4; 7 positions agree with TRBD2. The CDR3 is made up of 16 amino acids. V gave up 10 bases and J gave up 0 bases; unmatched junction bases: 12. CDR1 and CDR2 from the germline V gene are MNHEY and SVGAGI. The CDR3 DNA sequence: TGTGCCACAAGTGGCGGGGGTTCGATAGCCAAAAACATTCAGTACTTC. Translating it yields CATSGGGSIAKNIQYF.

The chain uses TRBV20-1 and TRBJ2-3, with 12 bases identical to TRBD2. The V segment lost 8 bases and the J segment 2 bases; nucleotides outside the gene matches: 8. The CDR3 extends over 15 amino acids. CDR1 is DFQATT, CDR2 SNEGSKA, per germline (reference sequence). This CDR3 reads CSSTSGSRYTDTQYF. The DNA for the CDR3 is TGCAGTTCGACTAGCGGGAGTCGGTACACAGATACGCAGTATTTT.

This clonotype has more than one count but fewer than ten. This sequence joins TRBV5-6 and TRBJ2-1; possibly TRBD1 or TRBD2 for D (5 bases each). Germline V gene data show CDR1 as SGHDT and CDR2 as YYEEEE. The CDR3 spans 16 residues. The germline V and J ends were trimmed by 2 bases and 1 base, with 13 bases remaining between them. This CDR3 reads CASSLLGPQSYNEQFF. As DNA, the CDR3 is TGTGCCAGCAGCTTACTGGGACCTCAATCCTACAATGAGCAGTTCTTC.

V usage is TRBV20-1 and J usage is TRBJ1-5, with TRBD1 identical over 8 bases. Trimming removed 3 bases from V and 5 bases from J; junction bases left unmatched: 12. CDR1 and CDR2 (germline): DFQATT, SNEGSKA (reference sequence). There are 16 residues in the CDR3. The CDR3 sequence: CSASDFGQGEHQPQHF. In nucleotides, the CDR3 is TGCAGTGCTAGTGATTTCGGACAGGGCGAGCATCAGCCCCAGCATTTT.

The chain joins TRBV20-1 to TRBJ2-7; 11 nucleotides align to TRBD2. Germline V gives CDR1 DFQATT, CDR2 SNEGSKA (reference sequence). The CDR3 is made up of 16 amino acids. V shed 0 bases, J shed 0 bases, and the junction held 4 bases outside the gene matches. CDR3 region: CSARDRTSGLSYEQYF. The CDR3 nucleotides read TGCAGTGCTAGAGATAGGACTAGCGGGCTCTCCTACGAGCAGTACTTC.

This clonotype was observed a handful of times. The rearrangement uses TRBV24-1 and TRBJ2-1; D gene uncertain. Germline loops: CDR1 KGHDR, CDR2 SFDVKD. With 9 bases removed from V and 4 bases from J, the gap between germline ends came to 9 bases. There are 12 residues in the CDR3. The CDR3 region has the DNA TGTGCCACCCAATCACTTTACAATGAGCAGTTCTTC. This codes for CATQSLYNEQFF.

This clonotype was seen more than once but under ten times. The J gene is TRBJ2-3, the V gene TRBV6-5, with a tentative D call TRBD1 (6 bases). From germline, CDR1 is MNHEY and CDR2 SVGAGI. This CDR3 spans 17 amino acids. The V and J ends lost 0 bases and 4 bases respectively, with 17 bases between them. The CDR3 coding sequence is TGTGCCAGCAGTTACTCCGGGACATCACGGGTCCCAGATACGCAGTATTTT. This codes for CASSYSGTSRVPDTQYF.

The rearrangement uses TRBV27 and TRBJ1-2, with 9 bases identical to TRBD1. The CDR3 spans 16 residues. The V gene end was trimmed by 3 bases and the J gene end by 7 bases; junction bases not matched to a gene: 12. Germline V gene sequence: CDR1 MNHEY, CDR2 SMNVEV (reference sequence). The CDR3 DNA reads TGTGCCAGCAGTTTCCTTCCCGGGACAGGGACGGGTGGCTACACCTTC. It encodes CASSFLPGTGTGGYTF.

As DNA, the CDR3 is TGTGCCAGCAGTCCGAGGGACAGGCCCTACCACGAGCAGTACTTC. Encoded protein: CASSPRDRPYHEQYF. The chain carries TRBV28 and TRBJ2-7, with 8 bases aligning to TRBD1. V was clipped by 5 bases and J by 5 bases; unmatched bases: 11. This CDR3 region has 15 residues. Germline loops: CDR1 MDHEN, CDR2 SYDVKM.

V gene TRBV9 combines with J gene TRBJ2-3; either TRBD1 or TRBD2 may supply D (6 bases each). This CDR3 spans 15 amino acids. V was trimmed by 1 base and J by 2 bases, leaving 11 bases between them. CDR1 is SGDLS, CDR2 YYNGEE, per germline. CDR3 loop: CASSVRGPPTDTQYF. CDR3 bases: TGTGCCAGCAGCGTACGGGGGCCCCCCACAGATACGCAGTATTTT.

The gene calls are TRBV4-2 and TRBJ1-1; D is uncertain. Trimming took 0 bases from V and 4 from J, leaving 12 bases between them. CDR1 and CDR2 (germline): LGHNA, YNFKEQ. The CDR3 is made up of 15 amino acids. The CDR3 DNA reads TGTGCCAGCAGCCAAGATGAGGGTTGGGGCACTGAAGCTTTCTTT. Protein sequence: CASSQDEGWGTEAFF.

This chain links TRBV4-2 with TRBJ1-4; unclear D gene. The CDR3 runs 15 residues. Trimming left V 1 base short and J 1 base short, with 7 bases between. The V gene's germline CDR1 is LGHNA and CDR2 YNFKEQ. The CDR3 nucleotides read TGTGCCAGCAGCCAAGCCCCGCAAACTAATGAAAAACTGTTTTTT. Residues: CASSQAPQTNEKLFF.

This clonotype was counted between two and nine times. An end of the junction does not agree with germline; a read error may underlie this. The chain is built from TRBV20-1 and TRBJ1-5; possibly TRBD1 for D (6 bases). The CDR3 consists of 17 residues. The germline CDR1 and CDR2 sequences are DFQATT and SNEGSKA (reference sequence). The CDR3 bases are TGCAGTGCAAGAGGGAGGGACCGGGGACAAAGCAATCAGCCCCAGCATTTT. The encoded protein is CSARGRDRGQSNQPQHF.

The chain employs TRBV5-1 and TRBJ2-3, with 8 bases aligning to TRBD2. V lost 6 bases, J lost 0 bases, and 9 bases stayed unmatched. Per the germline V gene, CDR1 is SGHRS and CDR2 is YFSETQ. This CDR3 comprises 16 residues. The CDR3, as DNA: TGCGCCAGCACCATGATAGCGGGACCTAGCACAGATACGCAGTATTTT. Translating it yields CASTMIAGPSTDTQYF.

In DNA form, the CDR3 reads TGTGCCAGCAGCCAAGAGCGGACAAGCCCTAGAGGAGCTTTCTTT. It encodes CASSQERTSPRGAFF. The chain couples TRBV4-2 to TRBJ1-1; D possibly corresponds to TRBD1 (5 bases). The CDR3 runs 15 residues. The germline V and J ends were trimmed by 0 bases and 10 bases, with 18 bases remaining between them. Germline V gene sequence: CDR1 LGHNA, CDR2 YNFKEQ.

V is TRBV20-1 and J is TRBJ2-7; D remains ambiguous. The germline V and J ends were trimmed by 3 bases and 4 bases, with 13 bases remaining between them. There are 13 residues in the CDR3. Germline CDR1 reads DFQATT; CDR2 reads SNEGSKA (reference sequence). As DNA, the CDR3 is TGCAGTGCTAGTCTCCCCTCTTCTTACGAGCAGTACTTC. Its translation: CSASLPSSYEQYF.

The rearrangement joins TRBV20-1 to TRBJ2-3, with a tentative D call TRBD2 (6 bases). The length of the CDR3 is 17 residues. V was pared by 1 base and J by 1 base, with 18 bases between. The germline CDR1 and CDR2 sequences are DFQATT and SNEGSKA (reference sequence). The CDR3 spells CSARVAVFHQGTDTQYF. The CDR3 region has the DNA TGCAGTGCTAGAGTAGCGGTGTTTCACCAGGGCACAGATACGCAGTATTTT.

The genes are TRBV30 and TRBJ1-2; weak D call: TRBD1 (5 bases). The germline V and J ends were trimmed by 3 bases and 3 bases, with 14 bases remaining between them. From germline, CDR1 is GTSNPN and CDR2 SVGIG (reference sequence). The CDR3 contains 14 residues. CDR3 bases: TGTGCCTGGAGGGGCTGGGGACGGGACTATGGCTACACCTTC. This translates into CAWRGWGRDYGYTF.

The CDR3 loop is CARNRDRVLYEQYF. For the CDR3, the DNA is TGTGCCAGAAACCGGGACAGGGTATTGTACGAGCAGTACTTC. J is TRBJ2-7 and V is TRBV7-2, with 9 bases fitting TRBD1. The V and J ends lost 9 bases and 4 bases, in that order; junction bases with no gene match: 10. The CDR3 runs 14 residues. Germline-derived CDR1 and CDR2 are SGHTA and FQGNSA.

The chain recombines TRBV12-3 or TRBV12-4 with TRBJ2-1, with D perhaps matching TRBD2 (5 bases). This CDR3 has 16 residues. V was trimmed by 6 bases and J by 7 bases, leaving 22 bases between them. The CDR3 loop is CASSPSTRISWNEQFF. CDR3 bases: TGTGCCAGCAGCCCCTCAACTAGGATTTCGTGGAATGAGCAGTTCTTC.

The sample holds a few counts of this clonotype. The CDR3 loop reads CASSQAATYEQYF. CDR3 DNA: TGCGCCAGCAGCCAAGCAGCCACCTACGAGCAGTACTTC. The chain is built from TRBV4-1 and TRBJ2-7; D is unclear. Trimming took off 1 base at V and 2 bases at J, with 6 bases between the two ends. The germline V gene has CDR1 MGHRA and CDR2 YSYEKL. The CDR3 sequence is 13 residues long.

This chain links TRBV6-2 or TRBV6-3 with TRBJ2-3; 12 positions match TRBD2. V shed 6 bases, J shed 6 bases, and the junction held 7 bases outside the gene matches. This CDR3 region has 15 residues. Germline V gene lookup returns CDR1 MNHEY and CDR2 SVGEGT. The CDR3, as DNA: TGTGCCAGCAGACTAGCGGGGGGAAATCCCGATACGCAGTATTTT. Translating it yields CASRLAGGNPDTQYF.

In its sample, this clonotype was seen many times. The rearrangement links TRBV29-1 to TRBJ2-3; the D gene is possibly TRBD1 (5 bases). Germline V gene sequence: CDR1 SQVTM, CDR2 ANQGSEA. The CDR3 runs to 14 residues. Trimming removed 5 bases from V and 0 bases from J, with 12 bases in between. The CDR3 region is CSVLQDTSTDTQYF. The CDR3 coding sequence is TGCAGCGTTCTGCAGGACACTAGCACAGATACGCAGTATTTT.

This clonotype was seen a single time. The chain recombines TRBV9 with TRBJ2-2, with 7 bases lining up with TRBD1. Trimming at V came to 8 bases and at J to 1 base, leaving 5 bases not matched to a gene. The CDR3 length is 14 residues. Germline CDR1 SGDLS, CDR2 YYNGEE. CDR3 bases: TGTGCCAGGGGACGACAGGGGAACACCGGGGAGCTGTTTTTT. Translated, it gives CARGRQGNTGELFF.

There are a few counts of this clonotype. This chain joins TRBV12-3 or TRBV12-4 and TRBJ1-3; a weak D match, TRBD1 (6 bases). The V end lost 4 bases, the J end lost 0 bases, and 7 bases lay between the germline ends. The CDR3 length is 14 residues. The CDR3 DNA sequence: TGTGCCAGCAGTTCGGACAGCTCTGGAAACACCATATATTTT. Translation gives CASSSDSSGNTIYF.

This chain connects TRBV12-3 or TRBV12-4 to TRBJ2-7; D gene uncertain. Trimming shortened V by 6 bases and J by 7 bases, and 22 bases separated the two germline ends. CDR3 length: 15 residues. CDR3 sequence: CASSFSGRKFGEQYF. CDR3 coding DNA: TGTGCCAGCAGCTTCTCCGGCAGGAAGTTCGGGGAGCAGTACTTC.

This clonotype was counted at least ten times. The CDR3 DNA follows: TGTGCCAGCAGTTGGACAGGGAGACGGACAGATACGCAGTATTTT. It yields the protein CASSWTGRRTDTQYF. The chain combines TRBV12-3 or TRBV12-4 with TRBJ2-3; TRBD1 matches at 8 bases. The junction had 6 bases not matched to a gene; V was cut back by 4 bases and J by 3 bases. The CDR3 spans 15 residues.

J is TRBJ2-1 and V is TRBV7-9; TRBD2 agrees at 12 bases. Germline CDR1 SEHNR, CDR2 FQNEAQ (reference sequence). The CDR3 totals 16 residues. V dropped 1 base and J dropped 9; count of bases not matched to a gene: 7. The CDR3 spells CASSLGTSGIHGEQFF. The CDR3 nucleotides are TGTGCCAGCAGCTTAGGGACTAGCGGGATTCACGGTGAGCAGTTCTTC. The full variable domain, its missing parts supplied by reference TRBV7-9 and TRBJ2-1, is DTGVSQNPRHKITKRGQNVTFRCDPISEHNRLYWYRQTLGQGPEFLTYFQNEAQLEKSRLLSDRFSAERPKGSFSTLEIQRTEQGDSAMYLCASSLGTSGIHGEQFFGPGTRLTVL.

J is TRBJ2-3 and V is TRBV30; D ambiguous. The CDR3 length is 14 residues. The V gene's germline CDR1 is GTSNPN and CDR2 SVGIG (reference sequence). Written as DNA, the CDR3 is TGTGCTGGTACCCGGGCACTCACCACAGATACGCAGTATTTT. Translated, it gives CAGTRALTTDTQYF.